The rows below give T cell receptor beta chains drawn from one sample of a study of T cells after somatic rescue of genetic block. Sequencing used immunoSEQ multiplex PCR; TCRdb keeps in-frame clones, though not all of them. This table has 50,000 to 60,000 clones, 96% appearing once. Sequences were obtained from peripheral blood mononuclear cells (PBMCs). Source of these receptors: a child in the first two years of life. The CDR3 runs from the conserved cysteine through the conserved F or W. D genes are given only for firm matches. The size entry is marked missing in some rows and otherwise reads once, few, many or a size class.

TRBJ1-2	TRBV21-1	NA	NA	CASSTRQVYGYTF	TGTGCCAGCAGCACCAGACAGGTCTATGGCTACACCTTC
TRBJ2-2	TRBV5-4	NA	TRBD2	CASSQTSGRRGELFF	TGTGCCAGCAGCCAAACTAGCGGGAGACGCGGGGAGCTGTTTTTT
TRBJ1-3	TRBV5-1	NA	NA	CASSLRSSGNTIYF	TGCGCCAGCAGCTTGCGCAGCTCTGGAAACACCATATATTTT
TRBJ2-1	TRBV10-1	NA	NA	CASSETAGLVYNEQFF	TGCGCCAGCAGTGAGACGGCGGGACTGGTTTACAATGAGCAGTTCTTC
TRBJ2-1	TRBV4-1	NA	TRBD2	CASSQGTSGSSYNEQFF	TGCGCCAGCAGCCAAGGGACTAGCGGGAGCTCCTACAATGAGCAGTTCTTC
TRBJ1-2	TRBV18	NA	NA	CASSPGTGTRGYTF	TGTGCCAGCTCACCTGGGACCGGGACAAGGGGCTACACCTTC
TRBJ2-1	TRBV5-4	once	TRBD2	CASSLGGTSGRPSYNEQFF	TGTGCCAGCAGCTTGGGTGGGACTAGCGGGAGGCCCTCCTACAATGAGCAGTTCTTC
TRBJ1-2	TRBV6-6	NA	NA	CASSPGASYGYTF	TGTGCCAGCAGCCCGGGGGCTAGTTATGGCTACACCTTC
TRBJ2-2	TRBV7-6	NA	NA	CASRIGETGELFF	TGTGCCAGCAGGATCGGGGAAACCGGGGAGCTGTTTTTT
TRBJ2-7	TRBV19	NA	NA	CASSIQGPSYYEQYF	TGTGCCAGTAGTATACAGGGTCCCTCCTACTACGAGCAGTACTTC
TRBJ2-2	TRBV6-1	NA	TRBD1	CASGGQGNTGELFF	TGTGCCAGCGGGGGACAGGGGAACACCGGGGAGCTGTTTTTT
TRBJ1-4	TRBV27	NA	TRBD1	CASSLSGGEKLFF	TGTGCCAGCAGTTTATCAGGGGGCGAAAAACTGTTTTTT
TRBJ2-2	TRBV5-4	NA	NA	CASSLVGGELFF	TGTGCCAGCAGCTTGGTTGGCGGGGAGCTGTTTTTT
TRBJ2-7	TRBV5-1	NA	TRBD2	CASSLVPGLEPEQYF	TGCGCCAGCAGCTTGGTGCCGGGACTAGAGCCCGAGCAGTACTTC
TRBJ2-3	TRBV27	NA	NA	CASSRDTVTDTQYF	TGTGCCAGCAGCCGGGACACCGTCACAGATACGCAGTATTTT
TRBJ1-2	TRBV18	NA	NA	CASSPQKVGVYGYTF	TGTGCCAGCTCACCTCAGAAAGTAGGGGTCTATGGCTACACCTTC
TRBJ2-7	TRBV18	NA	NA	CASSQAGSYEQYF	TGTGCCAGCTCTCAAGCGGGCTCCTACGAGCAGTACTTC
TRBJ2-2	TRBV10-3	NA	TRBD2	CAIGTSGTGELFF	TGTGCCATCGGGACTAGCGGCACCGGGGAGCTGTTTTTT
TRBJ2-1	TRBV4-2	NA	TRBD2	CASSLKSAGVGNEQFF	TGTGCCAGCAGCCTTAAGAGTGCGGGAGTGGGCAATGAGCAGTTCTTC
TRBJ2-2	TRBV5-4	NA	NA	CASSPYGGGGELFF	TGTGCCAGCAGCCCCTACGGGGGAGGCGGGGAGCTGTTTTTT
TRBJ1-4	TRBV18	NA	NA	CASSTTATNEKLFF	TGTGCCAGCTCAACCACAGCAACTAATGAAAAACTGTTTTTT
TRBJ1-6	TRBV27	NA	TRBD1	CASSPRGSNSPLHF	TGTGCCAGCAGTCCCAGGGGGTCAAATTCACCCCTCCACTTT
TRBJ2-7	TRBV18	NA	NA	CASSPGLGDTYEQYF	TGTGCCAGCTCGCCTGGACTGGGGGATACCTACGAGCAGTACTTC
TRBJ1-2	TRBV5-1	NA	NA	CASRRTDSYGYTF	TGCGCCAGCAGGCGGACCGATTCCTATGGCTACACCTTC
TRBJ2-7	TRBV28	NA	NA	CASSRAYEQYF	TGTGCCAGCAGTCGGGCCTACGAGCAGTACTTC
TRBJ1-1	TRBV4-1	NA	NA	CASSQTGNTEAFF	TGCGCCAGCAGCCAAACAGGGAACACTGAAGCTTTCTTT
TRBJ1-4	TRBV2	NA	NA	CASSGDGEKLFF	TGTGCCAGCAGTGGGGACGGCGAAAAACTGTTTTTT
TRBJ1-1	TRBV7-9	few	NA	CASSFRTGYTEAFF	TGTGCCAGCAGCTTTCGTACAGGTTACACTGAAGCTTTCTTT
TRBJ2-1	TRBV9	NA	TRBD2	CASSVAEDGLAGASMGNEQFF	TGTGCCAGCAGCGTAGCTGAGGATGGACTAGCGGGAGCCTCGATGGGTAATGAGCAGTTCTTC
TRBJ2-7	TRBV7-9	NA	NA	CASSRRGRSSYEQYF	TGTGCCAGCAGCCGGAGAGGGAGGAGCTCCTACGAGCAGTACTTC
TRBJ2-3	TRBV27	NA	TRBD2	CASSFTSGTDTQYF	TGTGCCAGCAGTTTTACTAGCGGGACAGATACGCAGTATTTT
TRBJ2-1	TRBV6-5	NA	NA	CASRGRGGYNEQFF	TGTGCCAGCAGGGGGCGGGGTGGCTACAATGAGCAGTTCTTC
TRBJ1-2	TRBV30	NA	NA	CALFAGPTYGYTF	TGTGCCCTATTCGCGGGCCCCACCTATGGCTACACCTTC
TRBJ1-4	TRBV6-5	NA	NA	CASSLTANNEKLFF	TGTGCCAGCAGTTTAACAGCCAATAATGAAAAACTGTTTTTT
TRBJ2-2	TRBV21-1	NA	NA	CASSNNTGELFF	TGTGCCAGCAGCAACAACACCGGGGAGCTGTTTTTT